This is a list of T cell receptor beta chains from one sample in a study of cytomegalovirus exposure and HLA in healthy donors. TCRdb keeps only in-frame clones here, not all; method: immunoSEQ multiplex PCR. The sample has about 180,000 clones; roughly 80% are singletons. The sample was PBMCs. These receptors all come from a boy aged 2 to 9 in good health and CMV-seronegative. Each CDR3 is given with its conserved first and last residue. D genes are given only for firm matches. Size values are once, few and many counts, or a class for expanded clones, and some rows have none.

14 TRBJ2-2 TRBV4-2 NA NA TGTGCCAGCAGTGCCCAGGGGAACACCGGGGAGCTGTTTTTT CASSAQGNTGELFF
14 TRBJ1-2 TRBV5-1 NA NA TGCGCCAGCAGCTTTGGGGCAGGGGTAGATGGCTACACCTTC CASSFGAGVDGYTF
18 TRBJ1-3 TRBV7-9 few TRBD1 TGTGCCAGCAGCCGGCGCCGCCTACAGGGGTTTGAAGCAAACACCATATATTTT CASSRRRLQGFEANTIYF
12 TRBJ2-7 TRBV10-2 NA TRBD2 TGCGCCATACGACTAGCGGACTACGAGCAGTACTTC CAIRLADYEQYF
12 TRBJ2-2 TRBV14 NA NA TGTGCCAGCAGCCAACTGAGCGGGGAGCTGTTTTTT CASSQLSGELFF
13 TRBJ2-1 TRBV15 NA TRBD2 TGTGCCACATCTAGCGGGAGTTCCCATGAGCAGTTCTTC CATSSGSSHEQFF
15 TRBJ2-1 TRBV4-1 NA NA TGCGCCAGCAGCCCCCCTCCACGGGGTAACAATGAGCAGTTCTTC CASSPPPRGNNEQFF
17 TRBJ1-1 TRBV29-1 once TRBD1 TGCAGCGTTGTAGTATACAGGGGAGGTTTGGGGAACACTGAAGCTTTCTTT CSVVVYRGGLGNTEAFF
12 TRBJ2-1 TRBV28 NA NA TGTGCGTCTGGCGAGGACTACAATGAGCAGTTCTTC CASGEDYNEQFF
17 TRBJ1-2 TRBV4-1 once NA TGCGCCAGCAGCCAAGATCCCGGGCGGGGGACAAACTATGGCTACACCTTC CASSQDPGRGTNYGYTF
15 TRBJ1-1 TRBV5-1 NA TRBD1 TGCGCCAGCAGCTACTGGACAGGAGGGAACACTGAAGCTTTCTTT CASSYWTGGNTEAFF
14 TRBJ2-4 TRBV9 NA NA TGTGCCAGCAGCGTAGGAAACAGGCAAAACATTCAGTACTTC CASSVGNRQNIQYF